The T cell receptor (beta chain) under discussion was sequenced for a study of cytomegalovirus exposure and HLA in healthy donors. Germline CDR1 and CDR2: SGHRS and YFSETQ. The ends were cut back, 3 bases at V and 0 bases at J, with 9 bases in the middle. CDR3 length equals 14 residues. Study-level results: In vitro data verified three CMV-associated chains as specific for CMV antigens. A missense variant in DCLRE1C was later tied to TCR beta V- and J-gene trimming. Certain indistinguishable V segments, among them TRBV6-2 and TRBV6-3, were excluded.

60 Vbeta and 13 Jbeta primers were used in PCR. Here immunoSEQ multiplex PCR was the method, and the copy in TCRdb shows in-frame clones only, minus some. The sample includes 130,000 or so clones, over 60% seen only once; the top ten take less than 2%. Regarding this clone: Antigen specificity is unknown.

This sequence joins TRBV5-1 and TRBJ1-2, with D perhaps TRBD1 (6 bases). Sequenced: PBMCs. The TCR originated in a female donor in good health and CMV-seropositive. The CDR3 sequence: CASSSNRANYGYTF. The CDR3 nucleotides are TGCGCCAGCAGCTCGAACAGGGCTAACTATGGCTACACCTTC.